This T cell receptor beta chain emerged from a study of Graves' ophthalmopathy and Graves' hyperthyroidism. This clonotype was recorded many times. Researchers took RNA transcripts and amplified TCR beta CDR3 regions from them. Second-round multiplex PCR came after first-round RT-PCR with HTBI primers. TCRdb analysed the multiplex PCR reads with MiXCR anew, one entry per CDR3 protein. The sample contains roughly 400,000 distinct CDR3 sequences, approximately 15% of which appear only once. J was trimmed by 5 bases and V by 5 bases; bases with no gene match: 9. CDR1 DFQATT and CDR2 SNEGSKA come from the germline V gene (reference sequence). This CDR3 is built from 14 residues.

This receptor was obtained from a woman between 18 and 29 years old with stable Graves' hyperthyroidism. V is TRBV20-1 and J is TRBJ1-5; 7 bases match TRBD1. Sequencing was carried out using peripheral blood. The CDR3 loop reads CSAATGFAHQPQHF. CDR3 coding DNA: TGCAGTGCTGCGACAGGGTTCGCCCATCAGCCCCAGCATTTT.